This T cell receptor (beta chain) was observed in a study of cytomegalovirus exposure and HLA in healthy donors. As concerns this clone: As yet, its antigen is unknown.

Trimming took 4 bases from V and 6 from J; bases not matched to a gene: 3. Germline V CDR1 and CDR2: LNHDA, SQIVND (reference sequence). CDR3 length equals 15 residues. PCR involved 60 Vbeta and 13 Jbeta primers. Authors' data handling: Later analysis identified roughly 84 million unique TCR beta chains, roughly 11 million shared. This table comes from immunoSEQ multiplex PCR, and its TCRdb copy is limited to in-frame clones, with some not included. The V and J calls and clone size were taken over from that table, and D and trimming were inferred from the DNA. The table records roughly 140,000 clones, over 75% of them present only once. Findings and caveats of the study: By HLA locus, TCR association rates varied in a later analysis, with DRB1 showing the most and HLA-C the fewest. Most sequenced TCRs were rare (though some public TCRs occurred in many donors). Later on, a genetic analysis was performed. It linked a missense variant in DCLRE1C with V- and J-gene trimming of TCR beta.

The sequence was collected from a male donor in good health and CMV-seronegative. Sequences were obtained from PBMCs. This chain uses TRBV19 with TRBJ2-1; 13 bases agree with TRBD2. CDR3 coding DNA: TGTGCCAGTAGTACACGACTAGCGGGAGGCAATGAGCAGTTCTTC. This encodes CASSTRLAGGNEQFF.